The entry below describes one T cell receptor (beta chain). Its antigen is still unknown. Base quality data are lacking; no much larger clone is found one base away. V has 8 bases trimmed and J has 3 bases trimmed; junction bases matching no gene number 6. In the germline V gene (reference sequence), CDR1 corresponds to GTSNPN and CDR2 to SVGIG. There are 12 amino acids in the CDR3, from cysteine to phenylalanine inclusive. Only the CDR3 DNA is retained, 36 bases long and in frame from the first base. The data derive from a study of T cell changes during pregnancy in multiple sclerosis (dated by TCRdb to about 2019). Notes on the research overall: In women with multiple sclerosis, the researchers looked at how the T cell repertoire shifted as pregnancy progressed.

Library preparation was by the immunoSEQ multiplex PCR assay. TCRdb stores this immuneACCESS table with in-frame sequences only. Part of the clones is absent; in the studies checked, under half of the shortfall reflects unresolved V genes, and no reason is known for the rest. Present in this sample are fewer than 75,000 clones, around 93% of which were seen just once. Of the sample, 3.6% is held by the ten largest clones. The sequencing used peripheral blood, collected after pregnancy. The chain employs TRBV30 and TRBJ2-7, with 8 middle bases fitting TRBD1. This clonotype originated in a female donor in good health, enrolled as a control in a pregnancy study. The CDR3 loop reads CAGLGQGYEQYF. The nucleotide sequence reads as follows: TGTGCCGGCCTTGGACAGGGCTACGAGCAGTACTTC.